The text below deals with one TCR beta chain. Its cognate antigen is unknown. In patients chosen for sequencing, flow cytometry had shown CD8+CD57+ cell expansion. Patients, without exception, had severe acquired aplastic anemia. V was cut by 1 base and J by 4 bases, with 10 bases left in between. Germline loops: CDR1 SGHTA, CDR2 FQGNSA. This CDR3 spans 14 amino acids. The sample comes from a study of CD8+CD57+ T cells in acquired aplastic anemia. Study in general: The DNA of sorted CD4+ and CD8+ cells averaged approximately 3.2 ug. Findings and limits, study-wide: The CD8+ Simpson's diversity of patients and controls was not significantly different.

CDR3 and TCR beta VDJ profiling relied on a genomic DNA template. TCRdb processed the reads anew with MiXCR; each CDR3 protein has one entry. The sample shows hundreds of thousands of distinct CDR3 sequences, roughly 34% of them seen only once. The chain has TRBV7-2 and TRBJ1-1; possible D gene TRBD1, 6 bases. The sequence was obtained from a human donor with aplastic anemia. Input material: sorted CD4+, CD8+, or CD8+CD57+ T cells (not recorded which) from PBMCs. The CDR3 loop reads CASSLERGGTEAFF. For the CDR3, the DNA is TGTGCCAGCAGCTTAGAGAGGGGGGGCACTGAAGCTTTCTTT.